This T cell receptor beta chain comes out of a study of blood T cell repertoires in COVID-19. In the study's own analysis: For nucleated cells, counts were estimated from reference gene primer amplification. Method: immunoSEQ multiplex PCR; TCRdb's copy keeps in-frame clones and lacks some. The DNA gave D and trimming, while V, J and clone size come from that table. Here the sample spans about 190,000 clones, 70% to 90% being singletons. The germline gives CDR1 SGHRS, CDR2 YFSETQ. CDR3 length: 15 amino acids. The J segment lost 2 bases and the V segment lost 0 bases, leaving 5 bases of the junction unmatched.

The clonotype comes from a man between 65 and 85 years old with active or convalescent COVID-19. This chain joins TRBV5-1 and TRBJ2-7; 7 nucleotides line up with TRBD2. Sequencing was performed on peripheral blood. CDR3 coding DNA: TGCGCCAGCAGCTTGGATGGGGGGGGACCCTACGAGCAGTACTTC. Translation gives CASSLDGGGPYEQYF.